The sequence of this T cell receptor beta chain was determined in a study of beta chain features in type 1 diabetes. Reverse transcription of all isolated RNA meant that expressed TCRB transcripts were sequenced. Generated by immunoSEQ multiplex PCR, the TCRdb table keeps only in-frame clones and is missing some. The profile covers roughly 250,000 clones, with about a fifth appearing a single time and around 0.028% taken by the ten largest. Points from the study as a whole: For Type 1 diabetes patients, all four CD4+ subsets carried TCRB CDR3s that were moderately but significantly shorter.

V trimming: 4 bases; J trimming: 6 bases; junction bases outside the gene matches: 10. Germline V lookup: CDR1 LNHDA, CDR2 SQIVND (reference sequence). CDR3 length equals 15 residues. About this clone: Its antigen remains unknown.

CD4+ naive, central memory, regulatory and stem cell-like memory cells were sorted via CD45RO/CCR7/CD25/CD127/CD95/CD27. The rearrangement uses TRBV19 and TRBJ2-5, with 8 nucleotides matching TRBD1. The sample comprised naive CD4+ T cells from blood. The source is a woman in her 40s with type 1 diabetes. Written as DNA, the CDR3 is TGTGCCAGTAGTACTCCTACAGGGGGTGGAAAGACCCAGTACTTC. Translated, it gives CASSTPTGGGKTQYF. Using reference TRBV19 and TRBJ2-5 for the parts outside the CDR3, the full variable domain is DGGITQSPKYLFRKEGQNVTLSCEQNLNHDAMYWYRQDPGQGLRLIYYSQIVNDFQKGDIAEGYSVSREKKESFPLTVTSAQKNPTAFYLCASSTPTGGGKTQYFGPGTRLLVL.